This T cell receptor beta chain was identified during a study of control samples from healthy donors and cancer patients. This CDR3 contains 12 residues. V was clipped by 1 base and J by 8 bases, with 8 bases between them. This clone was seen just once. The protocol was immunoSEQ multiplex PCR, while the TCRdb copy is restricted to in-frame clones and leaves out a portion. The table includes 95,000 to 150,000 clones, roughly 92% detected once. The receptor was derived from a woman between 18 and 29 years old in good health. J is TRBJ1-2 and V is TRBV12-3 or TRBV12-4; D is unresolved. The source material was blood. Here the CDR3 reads CASSLVGFGYTF. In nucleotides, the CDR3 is TGTGCCAGCAGTTTAGTAGGGTTCGGCTACACCTTC.